These T cell receptor beta chains were read from a single sample in a study of blood T cell repertoires in COVID-19. Measured with immunoSEQ multiplex PCR; TCRdb has only the in-frame clones, and not every one. The sample lists around 500,000 clones, 70% to 90% occurring once. Sample: PBMCs or T cells enriched from blood (not recorded which). All receptors derive from a woman aged 40 to 55 who had recovered from COVID-19. Both conserved end residues are part of each CDR3. Fields, in order: clone size, J gene, V gene, D gene, CDR3 protein, CDR3 DNA. The D gene is left open where the match is weak. The size field is filled for only some rows; it gives once, few, many or a size class.

clone_size: -
j_call: TRBJ1-4
v_call: TRBV18
d_call: -
cdr3_aa: CASSPIGMTQYEKLFF
cdr3_nt: TGTGCCAGCTCACCTATTGGTATGACTCAGTATGAAAAACTGTTTTTT

clone_size: -
j_call: TRBJ2-5
v_call: TRBV7-9
d_call: -
cdr3_aa: CASSLDSVYQETQYF
cdr3_nt: TGTGCCAGCAGCCTTGACAGCGTGTACCAAGAGACCCAGTACTTC

clone_size: -
j_call: TRBJ1-1
v_call: TRBV24-1
d_call: -
cdr3_aa: CATSEGMGSTEAFF
cdr3_nt: TGTGCCACCAGTGAAGGGATGGGGAGCACTGAAGCTTTCTTT

clone_size: few
j_call: TRBJ1-1
v_call: TRBV12-5
d_call: -
cdr3_aa: CASGFFTSKINTEAFF
cdr3_nt: TGTGCTAGTGGTTTTTTTACGTCTAAGATTAACACTGAAGCTTTCTTT

clone_size: -
j_call: TRBJ2-2
v_call: TRBV19
d_call: -
cdr3_aa: CASSIRGLMNTGELFF
cdr3_nt: TGTGCCAGTAGTATTCGTGGACTCATGAACACCGGGGAGCTGTTTTTT

clone_size: -
j_call: TRBJ2-2
v_call: TRBV5-1
d_call: TRBD1
cdr3_aa: CASRQTGGDLTGELFF
cdr3_nt: TGCGCCAGCAGACAAACAGGGGGAGACCTCACCGGGGAGCTGTTTTTT

clone_size: -
j_call: TRBJ1-1
v_call: TRBV10-2
d_call: -
cdr3_aa: CASRDRLEAFF
cdr3_nt: TGCGCCAGCAGAGACAGGCTTGAAGCTTTCTTT

clone_size: -
j_call: TRBJ1-1
v_call: TRBV7-2
d_call: -
cdr3_aa: CASSFQGLTEAFF
cdr3_nt: TGTGCCAGCAGCTTCCAGGGCCTCACTGAAGCTTTCTTT

clone_size: -
j_call: TRBJ1-2
v_call: TRBV12-3/TRBV12-4
d_call: -
cdr3_aa: CASSFKTVTGYTF
cdr3_nt: TGTGCCAGCAGTTTCAAAACAGTTACGGGCTACACCTTC

clone_size: -
j_call: TRBJ2-7
v_call: TRBV10-1
d_call: -
cdr3_aa: CASSEAVSYEQYF
cdr3_nt: TGCGCCAGCAGTGAGGCGGTCTCCTACGAGCAGTACTTC

clone_size: -
j_call: TRBJ1-1
v_call: TRBV28
d_call: -
cdr3_aa: CASSSLRPEGEAFF
cdr3_nt: TGTGCCAGCAGTTCCCTACGGCCCGAGGGTGAAGCTTTCTTT

clone_size: -
j_call: TRBJ1-6
v_call: TRBV27
d_call: -
cdr3_aa: CASSLLQGNNSPLHF
cdr3_nt: TGTGCCAGCAGTTTATTACAGGGAAATAATTCACCCCTCCACTTT

clone_size: -
j_call: TRBJ2-3
v_call: TRBV4-3
d_call: -
cdr3_aa: CASSQDAGPTGTRTDTQYF
cdr3_nt: TGCGCCAGCAGCCAAGATGCGGGGCCGACGGGAACGCGCACAGATACGCAGTATTTT

clone_size: -
j_call: TRBJ2-1
v_call: TRBV19
d_call: TRBD2
cdr3_aa: CASSIVSGGRIYNEQFF
cdr3_nt: TGTGCCAGTAGTATAGTTAGTGGCGGGAGGATCTACAATGAGCAGTTCTTC

clone_size: -
j_call: TRBJ2-2
v_call: TRBV24-1
d_call: -
cdr3_aa: CATSVHGELFF
cdr3_nt: TGTGCCACCAGTGTTCACGGGGAGCTGTTTTTT

clone_size: -
j_call: TRBJ2-7
v_call: TRBV7-2
d_call: TRBD1
cdr3_aa: CASSSIRDRVGEQYF
cdr3_nt: TGTGCCAGCAGCTCCATCAGGGACAGGGTGGGCGAGCAGTACTTC

clone_size: few
j_call: TRBJ1-1
v_call: TRBV9
d_call: -
cdr3_aa: CASSFDTDTEAFF
cdr3_nt: TGTGCCAGCAGTTTTGACACGGACACTGAAGCTTTCTTT

clone_size: -
j_call: TRBJ1-2
v_call: TRBV19
d_call: -
cdr3_aa: CASRNTAGGYGYTF
cdr3_nt: TGTGCCAGTAGAAACACAGCGGGGGGCTATGGCTACACCTTC

clone_size: -
j_call: TRBJ2-7
v_call: TRBV29-1
d_call: -
cdr3_aa: CSALTPASFYEQYF
cdr3_nt: TGCAGCGCCTTGACTCCGGCGAGTTTCTACGAGCAGTACTTC

clone_size: -
j_call: TRBJ2-1
v_call: TRBV11-3
d_call: TRBD2
cdr3_aa: CASSPSLAGGSHEQFF
cdr3_nt: TGTGCCAGCAGCCCCAGCCTAGCGGGAGGATCTCATGAGCAGTTCTTC

clone_size: -
j_call: TRBJ1-1
v_call: TRBV11-2
d_call: -
cdr3_aa: CASSLRGSYPEAFF
cdr3_nt: TGTGCCAGCAGCTTACGGGGTAGTTATCCTGAAGCTTTCTTT

clone_size: -
j_call: TRBJ2-7
v_call: TRBV21-1
d_call: -
cdr3_aa: CASTKSPLAMVPTVFLTYEQYF
cdr3_nt: TGTGCCAGCACCAAATCGCCCCTCGCGATGGTGCCCACAGTGTTCCTTACCTACGAGCAGTACTTC

clone_size: -
j_call: TRBJ2-7
v_call: TRBV11-2
d_call: -
cdr3_aa: CASSYSLVVTYEQYF
cdr3_nt: TGTGCCAGCAGCTATAGTCTAGTAGTTACCTACGAGCAGTACTTC

clone_size: few
j_call: TRBJ2-7
v_call: TRBV14
d_call: TRBD2
cdr3_aa: CASSPRLRESYEQYF
cdr3_nt: TGTGCCAGCAGCCCCCGGCTGCGGGAGAGCTACGAGCAGTACTTC

clone_size: -
j_call: TRBJ2-3
v_call: TRBV7-9
d_call: TRBD2
cdr3_aa: CASSLDGLAGGFTDTQYF
cdr3_nt: TGTGCCAGCAGCTTAGACGGACTAGCGGGGGGGTTCACAGATACGCAGTATTTT

clone_size: -
j_call: TRBJ1-6
v_call: TRBV5-6
d_call: -
cdr3_aa: CASSSDTPSRNSPLHF
cdr3_nt: TGTGCCAGCAGCTCGGACACTCCGTCCAGGAATTCACCCCTCCACTTT

clone_size: -
j_call: TRBJ1-1
v_call: TRBV14
d_call: TRBD1
cdr3_aa: CASSQDQGAGNTEAFF
cdr3_nt: TGTGCCAGCAGCCAAGATCAGGGGGCGGGGAACACTGAAGCTTTCTTT

clone_size: -
j_call: TRBJ2-7
v_call: TRBV6-5
d_call: TRBD1
cdr3_aa: CASSYRGRDNEQYF
cdr3_nt: TGTGCCAGCAGCTACAGGGGGCGAGACAACGAGCAGTACTTC

clone_size: -
j_call: TRBJ2-7
v_call: TRBV10-3
d_call: TRBD1
cdr3_aa: CAISEFLGQGGYEQYF
cdr3_nt: TGTGCCATCAGTGAGTTTCTTGGACAGGGTGGCTACGAGCAGTACTTC

clone_size: -
j_call: TRBJ1-2
v_call: TRBV29-1
d_call: -
cdr3_aa: CSVEVGLMGGYTF
cdr3_nt: TGCAGCGTTGAAGTTGGGCTAATGGGTGGCTACACCTTC

clone_size: -
j_call: TRBJ1-4
v_call: TRBV23-1
d_call: -
cdr3_aa: CASTGGVTLNEKLFF
cdr3_nt: TGCGCCAGCACCGGGGGGGTTACCCTTAATGAAAAACTGTTTTTT

clone_size: -
j_call: TRBJ2-1
v_call: TRBV12-5
d_call: TRBD2
cdr3_aa: CASGQRESNEQFF
cdr3_nt: TGTGCTAGTGGGCAGCGGGAGAGCAATGAGCAGTTCTTC

clone_size: -
j_call: TRBJ2-3
v_call: TRBV2
d_call: TRBD2
cdr3_aa: CASARLAGTSTDTQYF
cdr3_nt: TGTGCCAGCGCCCGACTAGCGGGAACTAGCACAGATACGCAGTATTTT

clone_size: -
j_call: TRBJ2-1
v_call: TRBV24-1
d_call: TRBD1
cdr3_aa: CATSDLRGQGASNEQFF
cdr3_nt: TGTGCCACCAGTGATTTGCGGGGACAGGGGGCGTCGAATGAGCAGTTCTTC

clone_size: once
j_call: TRBJ1-2
v_call: TRBV2
d_call: TRBD1
cdr3_aa: CASSARGQGNYGYTF
cdr3_nt: TGTGCCAGCAGCGCCCGGGGACAGGGCAACTATGGCTACACCTTC